Listed below are T cell receptor beta chains from one sample, sequenced in a study of shared clonotypes between healthy human individuals. Repertoires were generated with immunoSEQ multiplex PCR, while TCRdb's copy carries only in-frame clones and drops some. Of under 2,000,000 clones in the sample, approximately 95% were seen once. The sample was naive CD8+ T cells sorted from blood. These receptors originate from a man aged 18 to 30 in good health. The CDR3 runs from the conserved cysteine through the conserved F or W. D genes are given only for firm matches. Clone size is stated in some rows and not others, as once, few, many or a class when expanded.

>TRBJ2-3|TRBV10-2|.|.
CASSESSFEGGLADTQYF
TGCGCCAGCAGTGAGTCAAGTTTTGAGGGGGGTCTCGCAGATACGCAGTATTTT
>TRBJ2-5|TRBV4-3|.|once
CASSQRGSTIDQETQYF
TGCGCCAGCAGCCAAAGGGGGAGCACGATCGACCAAGAGACCCAGTACTTC
>TRBJ1-1|TRBV6-5|.|.
CASSYDRTSNTEAFF
TGTGCCAGCAGTTACGACAGGACCTCGAACACTGAAGCTTTCTTT
>TRBJ2-7|TRBV5-1|.|once
CASSLVWSYEQYF
TGCGCCAGCAGCTTGGTGTGGAGCTACGAGCAGTACTTC
>TRBJ1-2|TRBV30|TRBD1|.
CAWTSGGFNYGYTF
TGTGCCTGGACGTCAGGGGGATTTAACTATGGCTACACCTTC
>TRBJ2-5|TRBV27|.|.
CASSLSVGQETQYF
TGTGCCAGCAGTTTATCGGTAGGGCAAGAGACCCAGTACTTC
>TRBJ1-1|TRBV28|.|.
CASSIQPNTEAFF
TGTGCCAGCAGCATACAACCGAACACTGAAGCTTTCTTT
>TRBJ1-5|TRBV11-2|.|once
CASSLTGSESQPQHF
TGTGCCAGCAGCCTAACAGGAAGTGAAAGTCAGCCCCAGCATTTT
>TRBJ2-7|TRBV12-2|.|.
CASRWGDLPSYEQYF
TGTGCAAGTCGCTGGGGGGACCTCCCCTCCTACGAGCAGTACTTC
>TRBJ2-1|TRBV20-1|.|.
CSARDSSEQFF
TGCAGTGCTAGAGATAGTAGTGAGCAGTTCTTC
>TRBJ1-1|TRBV4-1|.|.
CASGFGTEAFF
TGCGCCAGCGGGTTCGGCACTGAAGCTTTCTTT
>TRBJ2-7|TRBV6-6|TRBD1|.
CASSARDSDYEQYF
TGTGCCAGCAGTGCCCGGGACAGTGACTACGAGCAGTACTTC
>TRBJ1-1|TRBV25-1|.|.
CASSPQGNTEAFF
TGTGCCAGCAGTCCTCAGGGGAACACTGAAGCTTTCTTT
>TRBJ2-1|TRBV30|.|.
CAWNLGVGYNEQFF
TGTGCCTGGAACCTAGGAGTGGGGTACAATGAGCAGTTCTTC
>TRBJ1-1|TRBV5-1|.|.
CASSLREYTEAFF
TGCGCCAGCAGCTTGAGGGAATACACTGAAGCTTTCTTT
>TRBJ2-5|TRBV2|.|.
CATKGGTEETQYF
TGTGCCACCAAGGGTGGTACTGAAGAGACCCAGTACTTC
>TRBJ2-1|TRBV7-9|TRBD2|.
CASSTSSGEFNEQFF
TGTGCCAGCAGCACCAGTAGCGGGGAATTCAATGAGCAGTTCTTC
>TRBJ1-1|TRBV28|.|.
CASSASGESEAFF
TGTGCCAGCAGTGCTTCAGGGGAGTCTGAAGCTTTCTTT
>TRBJ2-7|TRBV4-3|.|.
CASSQDRGYEQYF
TGCGCCAGCAGCCAAGATCGGGGATACGAGCAGTACTTC
>TRBJ2-3|TRBV25-1|TRBD2|.
CASSGPTSGGPTDTQYF
TGTGCCAGCAGTGGCCCGACTAGCGGGGGCCCCACAGATACGCAGTATTTT
>TRBJ1-2|TRBV5-6|TRBD1|.
CASSSFGITGGDGYTF
TGTGCCAGCAGCTCATTCGGCATTACAGGGGGTGATGGCTACACCTTC
>TRBJ1-2|TRBV6-1|.|.
CASSSGYTF
TGTGCCAGCTCTTCCGGCTACACCTTC
>TRBJ2-7|TRBV5-1|TRBD1|.
CASSLAGTGSYEQYF
TGCGCCAGCAGCCTGGCCGGGACAGGGTCCTACGAGCAGTACTTC
>TRBJ2-3|TRBV5-6|.|.
CASSWGPDTQYF
TGTGCCAGCAGCTGGGGCCCAGATACGCAGTATTTT
>TRBJ2-3|TRBV11-2|.|few
CASSLVGETLDTQYF
TGTGCCAGCAGCTTAGTGGGGGAAACTTTGGATACGCAGTATTTT
>TRBJ2-7|TRBV19|TRBD2|.
CASSIAPSGTYEQYF
TGTGCCAGTAGTATAGCGCCTAGCGGAACCTACGAGCAGTACTTC
>TRBJ2-7|TRBV5-6|.|.
CASSLGTGEQYF
TGTGCCAGCAGCTTGGGGACCGGGGAGCAGTACTTC
>TRBJ1-1|TRBV19|.|.
CASSPTTKRGSEAFF
TGTGCCAGTAGTCCGACGACCAAAAGGGGGTCTGAAGCTTTCTTT
>TRBJ1-5|TRBV28|.|.
CASSLSVEGVGPQHF
TGTGCCAGCAGTTTATCCGTTGAGGGAGTAGGGCCCCAGCATTTT
>TRBJ1-1|TRBV19|.|.
CASSIGVTEAFF
TGTGCCAGTAGTATTGGGGTTACTGAAGCTTTCTTT
>TRBJ2-1|TRBV27|TRBD1|.
CASSSTGVGWNEQFF
TGTGCCAGCAGTTCTACAGGGGTAGGTTGGAATGAGCAGTTCTTC
>TRBJ1-1|TRBV28|.|few
CASSYVNTEAFF
TGTGCCAGCAGTTATGTGAACACTGAAGCTTTCTTT
>TRBJ1-1|TRBV9|.|few
CASSVGPNTEAFF
TGTGCCAGCAGCGTAGGCCCGAACACTGAAGCTTTCTTT
>TRBJ2-5|TRBV27|TRBD1|.
CASRQFGTAEFQETQYF
TGTGCCAGCAGACAATTCGGGACAGCCGAATTCCAAGAGACCCAGTACTTC
>TRBJ2-5|TRBV12-5|TRBD2|once
CASGLRLLAGVGNQETQYF
TGTGCTAGTGGTTTGCGACTACTAGCGGGAGTGGGGAACCAAGAGACCCAGTACTTC
>TRBJ2-7|TRBV7-9|TRBD2|once
CASSAGLAGDPYEQYF
TGTGCCAGCAGCGCAGGACTAGCGGGAGACCCCTACGAGCAGTACTTC
>TRBJ2-1|TRBV4-1|.|.
CASSHHSDSGAISNEQFF
TGCGCCAGCAGCCATCATTCGGATTCAGGGGCTATTTCAAATGAGCAGTTCTTC
>TRBJ2-7|TRBV5-1|.|few
CASSFFGGLISYEQYF
TGCGCCAGCAGCTTTTTTGGGGGCCTAATTTCGTACGAGCAGTACTTC
>TRBJ2-7|TRBV4-1|TRBD2|.
CASSHQGLSYEQYF
TGCGCCAGCAGCCACCAGGGACTATCCTACGAGCAGTACTTC
>TRBJ2-1|TRBV6-5|.|.
CASSYSWGARHEQFF
TGTGCCAGCAGTTACTCGTGGGGGGCCAGGCATGAGCAGTTCTTC
>TRBJ2-3|TRBV5-4|.|.
CASSSGGDTQYF
TGTGCCAGCAGCTCCGGTGGTGATACGCAGTATTTT
>TRBJ2-1|TRBV27|.|once
CAGSSPSHEQFF
TGTGCCGGCAGTTCCCCTAGCCATGAGCAGTTCTTC
>TRBJ2-2|TRBV29-1|TRBD1|.
CSVETGGDRGVTGELFF
TGCAGCGTTGAGACCGGAGGGGACAGGGGGGTCACCGGGGAGCTGTTTTTT
>TRBJ1-1|TRBV27|.|.
CASSLFEKRAEAFF
TGTGCCAGCAGTTTATTTGAGAAAAGGGCTGAAGCTTTCTTT
>TRBJ2-5|TRBV19|TRBD1|.
CASSPGTEVQETQYF
TGTGCCAGTAGTCCAGGGACAGAAGTACAAGAGACCCAGTACTTC
>TRBJ1-1|TRBV6-1|.|.
CASSERNVVVDTEAFF
TGTGCCAGCAGTGAGAGGAATGTGGTAGTGGACACTGAAGCTTTCTTT
>TRBJ2-7|TRBV7-8|.|.
CASSLQGGSYEQYF
TGTGCCAGCAGCCTTCAGGGGGGTTCCTACGAGCAGTACTTC
>TRBJ2-1|TRBV11-2|.|.
CASSLVGNEQFF
TGTGCCAGCAGCTTAGTGGGCAATGAGCAGTTCTTC
>TRBJ2-7|TRBV30|.|.
CAWRDGLQGSYEQYF
TGTGCCTGGAGGGACGGATTACAAGGGTCCTACGAGCAGTACTTC
>TRBJ2-1|TRBV7-6|.|.
CASSLSGEDYNEQFF
TGTGCCAGCAGCTTATCAGGGGAGGACTACAATGAGCAGTTCTTC
>TRBJ2-3|TRBV19|TRBD1|.
CASSLGTGYADTQYF
TGTGCCAGTAGTCTCGGGACAGGGTACGCAGATACGCAGTATTTT
>TRBJ2-7|TRBV7-3|TRBD2|.
CASISAPPGLAGGYTYEQYF
TGTGCCAGCATCTCCGCCCCACCGGGACTAGCGGGGGGGTATACCTACGAGCAGTACTTC
>TRBJ2-1|TRBV30|TRBD2|.
CAQASGNEQFF
TGTGCCCAGGCTAGCGGTAATGAGCAGTTCTTC
>TRBJ2-7|TRBV15|TRBD1|.
CATSDRDRAYEQYF
TGTGCCACCAGCGATCGGGACAGGGCCTACGAGCAGTACTTC
>TRBJ1-2|TRBV2|.|.
CASTEGQGGGYTF
TGTGCCAGCACCGAGGGGCAGGGCGGTGGCTACACCTTC
>TRBJ1-1|TRBV5-4|.|.
CASSFGEGTEAFF
TGTGCCAGCAGCTTCGGGGAGGGGACTGAAGCTTTCTTT
>TRBJ2-2|TRBV19|.|.
CASSTGNTGELFF
TGTGCCAGTAGTACCGGAAACACCGGGGAGCTGTTTTTT